These T cell receptor beta chains were read from a single sample in a study of Tregs in tolerant kidney transplant recipients. The table came from immunoSEQ multiplex PCR; TCRdb's copy has only in-frame clones and leaves some out. The table records tens of thousands of clones, 80% to 90% of them present only once. The starting material was Tregs from blood, obtained before the transplant. The receptor source for this set is a human donor who received a combined kidney and bone marrow transplant. Both conserved end residues are part of each CDR3. A D gene is named only where the DNA matches it firmly. A clone size is listed for some rows: how often the clone was seen (once, few, many), or a class if it is expanded.

CDR3	DNA	V	J	D	size
CASSLAYSAGKGSNIQYF	TGTGCCAGCAGCTTAGCGTACTCAGCAGGGAAGGGTTCGAACATTCAGTACTTC	TRBV7-2	TRBJ2-4	NA	once
CASSLAVDLGTQYF	TGCGCCAGCAGCTTGGCGGTAGACTTAGGGACCCAGTACTTC	TRBV5-1	TRBJ2-5	NA	NA
CASSLDGERSPLHF	TGTGCCAGCAGCTTAGACGGGGAGAGATCACCCCTCCACTTT	TRBV7-6	TRBJ1-6	NA	NA
CASSFATNEKLFF	TGCGCCAGCAGCTTTGCCACTAATGAAAAACTGTTTTTT	TRBV5-1	TRBJ1-4	NA	NA
CASSLAPGPNEKLFF	TGCGCCAGCAGCTTGGCTCCAGGGCCTAATGAAAAACTGTTTTTT	TRBV5-1	TRBJ1-4	NA	once
CASSIGGETQYF	TGTGCCAGCTCAATAGGGGGGGAGACCCAGTACTTC	TRBV2	TRBJ2-5	NA	NA
CASSQEGTGYGDSGANVLTF	TGTGCCAGCAGCCAAGAAGGGACAGGGTATGGAGACTCTGGGGCCAACGTCCTGACTTTC	TRBV14	TRBJ2-6	TRBD1	NA
CASGFRGLNTGELFF	TGTGCTAGTGGTTTTAGGGGATTAAACACCGGGGAGCTGTTTTTT	TRBV12-5	TRBJ2-2	NA	NA
CASSYSGLGGGYEQYF	TGTGCCAGCAGTTACTCCGGGCTCGGAGGCGGCTACGAGCAGTACTTC	TRBV6-5	TRBJ2-7	NA	NA
CASSLGQGFYEQFF	TGTGCCAGCAGCTTGGGACAGGGTTTCTATGAGCAGTTCTTC	TRBV7-9	TRBJ2-1	TRBD1	NA
CASRPGTRGGYTF	TGTGCCAGCAGACCCGGGACACGGGGAGGCTACACCTTC	TRBV27	TRBJ1-2	NA	NA
CATSSRPGTGLYEQYF	TGTGCCACCAGCAGCCGCCCCGGGACAGGGCTTTACGAGCAGTACTTC	TRBV15	TRBJ2-7	TRBD1	NA
CASSPGVRTTNEKLFF	TGTGCCAGTAGTCCCGGGGTTCGAACGACTAATGAAAAACTGTTTTTT	TRBV19	TRBJ1-4	NA	NA
CAISESGTTGELFF	TGTGCCATCAGTGAGTCAGGGACTACCGGGGAGCTGTTTTTT	TRBV10-3	TRBJ2-2	NA	NA
CASIRWGGKVTQYF	TGTGCCAGCATCCGGTGGGGCGGTAAGGTGACCCAGTACTTC	TRBV5-6	TRBJ2-5	NA	NA
CASSFVRPPRAFF	TGTGCCAGCAGTTTTGTTAGGCCTCCTCGGGCTTTCTTT	TRBV28	TRBJ1-1	NA	NA
CASSLRSRGRDEQFF	TGTGCCAGCAGTTTGCGATCGCGGGGGAGGGATGAGCAGTTCTTC	TRBV28	TRBJ2-1	TRBD2	NA
CASSLDPAYNEQFF	TGCGCCAGCAGCTTGGATCCAGCCTACAATGAGCAGTTCTTC	TRBV5-1	TRBJ2-1	NA	NA
CACLKLGWYGYTF	TGTGCCTGTTTAAAATTGGGGTGGTATGGCTACACCTTC	TRBV30	TRBJ1-2	NA	NA
CATSRGFSTNEKLFF	TGTGCCACCAGCAGGGGGTTCTCAACTAATGAAAAACTGTTTTTT	TRBV15	TRBJ1-4	NA	few
CASRLFNEQFF	TGTGCCAGCAGGCTTTTCAATGAGCAGTTCTTC	TRBV5-6	TRBJ2-1	NA	NA
CASSPRGTSPSQDYGYTF	TGTGCCAGCAGCCCTCGTGGGACTTCCCCCAGCCAGGACTATGGCTACACCTTC	TRBV4-2	TRBJ1-2	NA	NA
CASSSPYKGGGTTRNTIYF	TGTGCCAGCAGCTCGCCTTATAAGGGCGGGGGTACAACGAGAAACACCATATATTTT	TRBV7-9	TRBJ1-3	NA	NA
CASSPAGQGFRDIQYF	TGTGCCAGCTCACCGGCGGGACAGGGGTTTCGGGACATTCAGTACTTC	TRBV18	TRBJ2-4	TRBD1	NA
CASSLEGNSPLHF	TGTGCCAGCAGCTTGGAGGGAAACTCACCCCTCCACTTT	TRBV5-5	TRBJ1-6	NA	once
CASSLWQRGSFF	TGTGCCAGCAGTTTATGGCAGAGGGGCTCTTTCTTT	TRBV28	TRBJ1-1	NA	NA
CASSLNSGFYNEQFF	TGTGCCAGCAGTTTAAACTCGGGATTTTACAATGAGCAGTTCTTC	TRBV27	TRBJ2-1	NA	NA
CASRRGGNTGELFF	TGTGCCAGCAGGCGCGGGGGGAACACCGGGGAGCTGTTTTTT	TRBV6-1	TRBJ2-2	TRBD2	few
CASSFRTGWDEQFF	TGTGCCAGCAGCTTCCGGACAGGGTGGGATGAGCAGTTCTTC	TRBV11-2	TRBJ2-1	TRBD1	NA
CASSPFLQGGGQPQHF	TGTGCCAGCTCACCATTTCTGCAGGGGGGGGGTCAGCCCCAGCATTTT	TRBV18	TRBJ1-5	TRBD1	once
CASNRQPENYGYTF	TGTGCCAGCAACCGACAGCCGGAAAACTATGGCTACACCTTC	TRBV2	TRBJ1-2	NA	NA